This T cell receptor beta chain was retrieved from a study of cytomegalovirus exposure and HLA in healthy donors. The study, taken as a whole, reports: TRBV6-2, TRBV6-3 and other indistinguishable V segments were excluded. Sequencing likely caused a cluster of highly shared sequence variants. A prior analysis recorded that most TCR beta V segments were productive about 87% or about 30% of the time.

This clone was observed a single time. The target antigen is unknown. The CDR3 runs 15 residues. Germline V CDR1 and CDR2: LNHDA, SQIVND (reference sequence). V lost 7 bases, J lost 6 bases, and 15 bases stayed unmatched. Researchers ran the PCR with 60 Vbeta and 13 Jbeta primers. Measured with immunoSEQ multiplex PCR; TCRdb has only the in-frame clones, and not every one. The sample holds over 30,000 clones, roughly 64% seen once. This TCR was recovered from a man aged 40-49 years in good health and CMV-seropositive. This chain links TRBV19 with TRBJ2-7; TRBD1 aligns across 7 bases. Sequenced: PBMCs. DNA for the CDR3: TGTGCCAGTAACCCCAGAGCAGGACAGGAAAGCGAGCAGTACTTC. As protein: CASNPRAGQESEQYF.